These T cell receptor beta chains were read from a single sample in a study of blood T cell repertoires in COVID-19. Generated by immunoSEQ multiplex PCR, the TCRdb table keeps only in-frame clones and is missing some. Among 150,000 to 200,000 clones listed, 70% to 90% were seen once. Sequencing was carried out using peripheral blood. These receptors came from a human donor in a cohort sampled during active COVID-19. Each CDR3 is given with its conserved first and last residue.

V gene: TRBV3-1/TRBV3-2
CDR3 length: 14
J gene: TRBJ2-7
CDR3 protein: CASSLVQDSYEQYF

V gene: TRBV13
CDR3 length: 15
J gene: TRBJ2-7
CDR3 protein: CASSPSGSGTYEQYF

V gene: TRBV6-1
CDR3 length: 13
J gene: TRBJ1-2
CDR3 protein: CASSETGSNGYTF

V gene: TRBV30
CDR3 length: 13
J gene: TRBJ1-5
CDR3 protein: CAWSEGVHQPQHF

V gene: TRBV28
CDR3 length: 14
J gene: TRBJ1-2
CDR3 protein: CAITPTDREVGYTF

V gene: TRBV6-2/TRBV6-3
CDR3 length: 14
J gene: TRBJ2-7
CDR3 protein: CASIYGTGPYEQYF

V gene: TRBV28
CDR3 length: 16
J gene: TRBJ2-1
CDR3 protein: CASSPTPGSSYNEQFF

V gene: TRBV7-2
CDR3 length: 15
J gene: TRBJ2-5
CDR3 protein: CASSRDRGSGETQYF

V gene: TRBV7-9
CDR3 length: 14
J gene: TRBJ2-7
CDR3 protein: CASSRQGSSDEQYF

V gene: TRBV7-8
CDR3 length: 17
J gene: TRBJ1-6
CDR3 protein: CASSFQGQGGVNSPLHF

V gene: TRBV11-2
CDR3 length: 16
J gene: TRBJ1-2
CDR3 protein: CASSLDKNRERDGYTF

V gene: TRBV6-5
CDR3 length: 14
J gene: TRBJ2-7
CDR3 protein: CASTPGRVGWEQYF

V gene: TRBV6-2/TRBV6-3
CDR3 length: 14
J gene: TRBJ1-6
CDR3 protein: CASSLRESSSPLHF

V gene: TRBV5-4
CDR3 length: 20
J gene: TRBJ2-1
CDR3 protein: CASSLAQTSGGPFGNNEQFF

V gene: TRBV5-3
CDR3 length: 19
J gene: TRBJ2-1
CDR3 protein: CARSPGTPTGGAAGNEQFF

V gene: TRBV6-5
CDR3 length: 13
J gene: TRBJ1-2
CDR3 protein: CASSYSSSIGYTF

V gene: TRBV5-6
CDR3 length: 15
J gene: TRBJ2-7
CDR3 protein: CASSPPGTGSYEQYF

V gene: TRBV27
CDR3 length: 14
J gene: TRBJ1-1
CDR3 protein: CASSFTGYSTEAFF

V gene: TRBV7-3
CDR3 length: 15
J gene: TRBJ2-3
CDR3 protein: CASSQAGGSLDTQYF

V gene: TRBV30
CDR3 length: 14
J gene: TRBJ2-7
CDR3 protein: CAWSLFTSNVEQYF

V gene: TRBV15
CDR3 length: 16
J gene: TRBJ1-2
CDR3 protein: CATSRDLSQGLGGYTF

V gene: TRBV7-3
CDR3 length: 17
J gene: TRBJ1-1
CDR3 protein: CASSPGRVRPQNTEAFF

V gene: TRBV9
CDR3 length: 14
J gene: TRBJ1-6
CDR3 protein: CASSVGTAYSPLHF

V gene: TRBV29-1
CDR3 length: 15
J gene: TRBJ2-5
CDR3 protein: CSVSDYGVSKETQYF

V gene: TRBV5-4
CDR3 length: 13
J gene: TRBJ2-7
CDR3 protein: CASSTNRDYEQYF

V gene: TRBV10-3
CDR3 length: 14
J gene: TRBJ2-3
CDR3 protein: CAGKGGPLTDTQYF

V gene: TRBV28
CDR3 length: 12
J gene: TRBJ1-2
CDR3 protein: CASLLSGDGYTF

V gene: TRBV15
CDR3 length: 17
J gene: TRBJ2-7
CDR3 protein: CATSRDLTGGVPYEQYF

V gene: TRBV5-1
CDR3 length: 16
J gene: TRBJ2-7
CDR3 protein: CASSLGPGQGEDEQYF

V gene: TRBV7-3
CDR3 length: 16
J gene: TRBJ2-6
CDR3 protein: CASSLWGDSGANVLTF

V gene: TRBV7-2
CDR3 length: 14
J gene: TRBJ2-1
CDR3 protein: CASSLDSSYNEQFF

V gene: TRBV3-1/TRBV3-2
CDR3 length: 12
J gene: TRBJ2-7
CDR3 protein: CASGQGFYEQYF

V gene: TRBV5-4
CDR3 length: 14
J gene: TRBJ1-1
CDR3 protein: CASSLGARNTEAFF

V gene: TRBV11-2
CDR3 length: 13
J gene: TRBJ2-1
CDR3 protein: CASSPNVRNEQFF

V gene: TRBV19
CDR3 length: 13
J gene: TRBJ1-1
CDR3 protein: CASSMKTNTEAFF

V gene: TRBV2
CDR3 length: 13
J gene: TRBJ2-7
CDR3 protein: CASSDAQGYEQYF

V gene: TRBV4-3
CDR3 length: 12
J gene: TRBJ2-5
CDR3 protein: CASSQDRETQYF

V gene: TRBV27
CDR3 length: 17
J gene: TRBJ2-7
CDR3 protein: CASTEGSGGLASYEQYF

V gene: TRBV7-8
CDR3 length: 15
J gene: TRBJ2-7
CDR3 protein: CASSLAIGEGPKQYF

V gene: TRBV28
CDR3 length: 13
J gene: TRBJ2-7
CDR3 protein: CASSFPGGDEQYF

V gene: TRBV15
CDR3 length: 16
J gene: TRBJ1-1
CDR3 protein: CATSGQPGVYDTEAFF

V gene: TRBV2
CDR3 length: 13
J gene: TRBJ2-1
CDR3 protein: CASTGGVWDEQFF

V gene: TRBV18
CDR3 length: 17
J gene: TRBJ2-5
CDR3 protein: CASSVSGTSGEKETQYF

V gene: TRBV20-1
CDR3 length: 11
J gene: TRBJ1-2
CDR3 protein: CSARDSGGYTF

V gene: TRBV7-9
CDR3 length: 15
J gene: TRBJ2-7
CDR3 protein: CASSLGLAGVYEQYF

V gene: TRBV19
CDR3 length: 17
J gene: TRBJ1-5
CDR3 protein: CASSLRQGDASNQPQHF

V gene: TRBV5-6
CDR3 length: 15
J gene: TRBJ2-7
CDR3 protein: CASSFLTGSLHEQYF

V gene: TRBV18
CDR3 length: 14
J gene: TRBJ1-2
CDR3 protein: CASSPPSGNYGYTF

V gene: TRBV7-3
CDR3 length: 15
J gene: TRBJ2-7
CDR3 protein: CASSPRTSGRGEQYF

V gene: TRBV7-3
CDR3 length: 13
J gene: TRBJ2-7
CDR3 protein: CASSSYREHEQYF

V gene: TRBV28
CDR3 length: 12
J gene: TRBJ1-1
CDR3 protein: CASRQGNTEAFF

V gene: TRBV6-2/TRBV6-3
CDR3 length: 17
J gene: TRBJ1-6
CDR3 protein: CASSSLGDRPYNSPLHF

V gene: TRBV7-2
CDR3 length: 13
J gene: TRBJ1-2
CDR3 protein: CASSLLRWWGYTF

V gene: TRBV6-5
CDR3 length: 14
J gene: TRBJ1-5
CDR3 protein: CASRRQGGNQPQHF

V gene: TRBV25-1
CDR3 length: 16
J gene: TRBJ2-2
CDR3 protein: CASSERGNRHTGELFF